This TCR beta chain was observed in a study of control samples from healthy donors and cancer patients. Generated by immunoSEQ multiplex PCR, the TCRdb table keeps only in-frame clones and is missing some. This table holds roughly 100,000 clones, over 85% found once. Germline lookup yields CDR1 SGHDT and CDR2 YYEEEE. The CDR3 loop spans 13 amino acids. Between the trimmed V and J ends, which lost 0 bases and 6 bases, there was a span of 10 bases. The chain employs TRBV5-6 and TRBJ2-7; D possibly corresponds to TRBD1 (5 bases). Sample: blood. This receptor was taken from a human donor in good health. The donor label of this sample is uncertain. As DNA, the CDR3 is TGTGCCAGCAGCTTGGAGGGGTGGGGCGAGCAGTACTTC. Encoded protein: CASSLEGWGEQYF.